This T cell receptor beta chain was recorded in a study of blood T cell repertoires in COVID-19. On the study more broadly: T cells, B-cell-depleted T cells, or PBMCs supplied cDNA or gDNA.

Data came from immunoSEQ multiplex PCR; TCRdb stores just in-frame clones and leaves some out. The table lists 400,000 or so clones, roughly nine tenths of them singletons. In terms of age and location, participants ranged from roughly 18 to 100 years and lived in under 30 US areas. This CDR3 spans 15 amino acids. With 2 bases clipped from V and 0 bases from J, the junction kept 3 bases outside the gene matches. Germline V gene lookup returns CDR1 GTSNPN and CDR2 SVGIG (reference sequence). What was sequenced was PBMCs or T cells enriched from blood (not recorded which). This TCR came from a man younger than 40 who had recovered from COVID-19. The J gene is TRBJ2-7, the V gene TRBV30; 11 bases match TRBD2. CDR3 DNA sequence: TGTGCCTGGAGTTTTACTAGCGGGAGCTCCTACGAGCAGTACTTC. As protein: CAWSFTSGSSYEQYF.